The clone carrying this TCR beta chain was counted ten times or more. The entry originates in a study of molecular identifiers for immune sequencing clone quantification. TCRdb called the PCR reads again in MiXCR, with one record for every CDR3 protein. The table records some 41,000 distinct CDR3 sequences, 20% to 25% of them present only once. Sequenced input: naive CD8+ T cells from blood, with Jurkat cell RNA spiked in. As to subset: FACS-sorted CD8+CD4-CCR7+CD45RA+ naive T cells. This clonotype was sampled from a human donor in good health. Some libraries in this study had Jurkat cell RNA spiked in.

In DNA form, the CDR3 reads TGCGCCAGCAGCCAAGAGACAGGTTCTGAAGCTTTCTTT. Translation gives CASSQETGSEAFF. This chain links TRBV4-3 with TRBJ1-1; D is perhaps TRBD1 (6 bases). Germline V CDR1 and CDR2: LGHNA, YSLEER. CDR3 length equals 13 residues. V lost 0 bases, J lost 6 bases, and 8 bases lay in between.